The 23 T cell receptor beta chains given below trace back to one sample, sequenced in a study of CD8+ T cells in alopecia areata. Extracted RNA was reverse transcribed into cDNA, the sequencing template. The protocol was immunoSEQ multiplex PCR, while the TCRdb copy is restricted to in-frame clones and leaves out a portion. Seen here are a few hundred thousand clones, roughly 50% observed once, and the top ten hold around 5%. Material: CD8+ T cells sorted from blood. The origin of the receptors is a human donor in good health.

The V call is TRBV29-1, the J call TRBJ2-7; perhaps D is TRBD1 or TRBD2 (5 bases each). CDR3 length: 17 amino acids. V lost 2 bases to trimming and J lost 2 bases, with 22 bases between them. Germline lookup yields CDR1 SQVTM and CDR2 ANQGSEA. CDR3 sequence (DNA): TGCAGCGTTGAATCCCCCTCAACCGGGACCCCGACCTACGAGCAGTACTTC. Amino acid sequence: CSVESPSTGTPTYEQYF.

The sample holds a few counts of this clone. The gene calls are TRBV10-1 and TRBJ2-3; no firm D call. The germline V gene encodes CDR1 WNHNN and CDR2 SYGVQD (reference sequence). Deletions cut 0 bases from V and 3 bases from J, with 4 bases between. This CDR3 has 13 amino acids. The CDR3 DNA sequence: TGCGCCAGCAGTGAGTCGGGGACAGATACGCAGTATTTT. It translates to CASSESGTDTQYF.

This rearrangement joins TRBV5-1 to TRBJ2-7; D gene ambiguous. Germline V gene sequence: CDR1 SGHRS, CDR2 YFSETQ. The CDR3 contains 13 residues. Trimming removed 4 bases from V and 5 bases from J, with 13 bases in between. In DNA form, the CDR3 reads TGCGCCAGCAGCCCGGATGGGCCACACGAGCAGTACTTC. Protein: CASSPDGPHEQYF. Full variable domain (remainder filled in from reference TRBV5-1 and TRBJ2-7): KAGVTQTPRYLIKTRGQQVTLSCSPISGHRSVSWYQQTPGQGLQFLFEYFSETQRNKGNFPGRFSGRQFSNSRSEMNVSTLELGDSALYLCASSPDGPHEQYFGPGTRLTVT.

This chain links TRBV27 with TRBJ2-7; maybe TRBD1 (6 bases). Germline V gene lookup returns CDR1 MNHEY and CDR2 SMNVEV (reference sequence). There are 13 residues in the CDR3. The V end lost 6 bases, the J end lost 5 bases, and 14 bases lay between the germline ends. The chain's CDR3 is CASRTGTLNEQYF. In nucleotides, the CDR3 is TGTGCCAGCAGGACCGGGACACTCAACGAGCAGTACTTC.

The chain combines TRBV29-1 with TRBJ2-2; TRBD1 might be the D (5 bases). V lost 5 bases to trimming and J lost 7 bases, with 23 bases between them. The CDR3 extends over 16 amino acids. Germline V lookup: CDR1 SQVTM, CDR2 ANQGSEA. CDR3 residues: CSVRDSRSERVGELFF. CDR3 in DNA: TGCAGCGTTCGCGACAGTAGATCGGAACGAGTCGGGGAGCTGTTTTTT.

As to this clone: Germline is not matched at one junction end, which may reflect a read error. The V gene is TRBV6-4, the J gene TRBJ1-6, with 8 bases matching TRBD1. The CDR3 runs to 15 residues. CDR1 MRHNA and CDR2 SNTAGT come from the germline V gene. CDR3 DNA: TGTGCCAGCAGTTACTCGACAGGGGATAATTCACCCCTCCACTTT. Translating it yields CASSYSTGDNSPLHF.

V is TRBV11-2 and J is TRBJ1-1; TRBD1 matches 9 bases. CDR1 and CDR2 (germline): SGHAT, FQNNGV. With V trimmed by 5 bases and J by 6 bases, 7 bases remained unmatched. This CDR3 is built from 14 residues. In nucleotides, the CDR3 is TGTGCCAGCAGCCCGAAACAGGGGGCGGCTGAAGCTTTCTTT. It yields the protein CASSPKQGAAEAFF. The whole variable domain, remainder taken from reference TRBV11-2 and TRBJ1-1, is EAGVAQSPRYKIIEKRQSVAFWCNPISGHATLYWYQQILGQGPKLLIQFQNNGVVDDSQLPKDRFSAERLKGVDSTLKIQPAKLEDSAVYLCASSPKQGAAEAFFGQGTRLTVV.

This clone was counted a few times. The chain has TRBV7-9 and TRBJ1-1, with no clear D. The V and J ends lost 4 bases and 4 bases respectively, with 16 bases between them. CDR1 is SEHNR and CDR2 is FQNEAQ in the germline V gene (reference sequence). The CDR3 spans 15 residues. The CDR3 DNA reads as TGTGCCAGCAGCTCAACACCGGGGATCGGCACTGAAGCTTTCTTT. Translation gives CASSSTPGIGTEAFF.

This chain connects TRBV5-1 to TRBJ2-7, with D uncertain. This CDR3 is 15 amino acids long. Trimming shortened V by 3 bases and J by 7 bases, and 20 bases separated the two germline ends. Germline CDR1 SGHRS, CDR2 YFSETQ. In DNA, the CDR3 is TGCGCCAGCAGCTCGTCGATCGGGTCTCTGGAGGAGCAGTACTTC. It translates to CASSSSIGSLEEQYF.

The chain couples TRBV6-5 to TRBJ2-5, with D possibly TRBD1 on 5 matching bases. Germline lookup yields CDR1 MNHEY and CDR2 SVGAGI. V was cut by 1 base and J by 1 base, with 7 bases left in between. CDR3 length: 14 residues. CDR3 protein: CASSYFDSQETQYF. CDR3 coding DNA: TGTGCCAGCAGTTACTTCGACAGCCAAGAGACCCAGTACTTC.

The chain has TRBV9 and TRBJ2-1; possibly TRBD2 for D (6 bases). CDR3 length: 15 residues. CDR1 and CDR2 (germline): SGDLS, YYNGEE. V gave up 4 bases and J gave up 8 bases, with 19 bases separating them. The CDR3, as DNA: TGTGCCAGCAGCCCCCGCCCCCCCCGGAGGGATGAGCAGTTCTTC. It specifies CASSPRPPRRDEQFF.

V is TRBV27 and J is TRBJ1-1; D gene uncertain. The CDR3 runs to 13 residues. The ends were cut back, 0 bases at V and 8 bases at J, with 10 bases in the middle. CDR1 MNHEY and CDR2 SMNVEV come from the germline V gene (reference sequence). The CDR3 sequence is CASSLSSSAEAFF. The CDR3 bases are TGTGCCAGCAGTTTATCGTCTTCCGCGGAAGCTTTCTTT.

DNA for the CDR3: TGTGCCAGCAGCTTATTCGGCGGGGAGGAGCAGTACTTC. Translating gives CASSLFGGEEQYF. V is TRBV7-9 and J is TRBJ2-7; tentative D call: TRBD2 (6 bases). Between the trimmed V and J ends, which lost 2 bases and 7 bases, there was a span of 12 bases. CDR1 is SEHNR, CDR2 FQNEAQ, per germline (reference sequence). The CDR3 covers 13 residues.

J is TRBJ2-2 and V is TRBV9; a possible D gene is TRBD2 (6 bases). This CDR3 is 15 amino acids long. Germline assignment: CDR1 SGDLS and CDR2 YYNGEE. V lost 0 bases, J lost 5 bases, and 11 bases lay in between. The CDR3 loop reads CASSVEGRWTGELFF. The CDR3 DNA reads TGTGCCAGCAGCGTAGAAGGGAGGTGGACCGGGGAGCTGTTTTTT.

V usage is TRBV7-9 and J usage is TRBJ1-1; 7 positions match TRBD1. CDR3 length: 15 residues. CDR1 SEHNR and CDR2 FQNEAQ come from the germline V gene (reference sequence). Losses at the gene ends were 2 bases for V and 3 bases for J; bases not matched to a gene: 6. The CDR3 DNA reads TGTGCCAGCAGCTTAATGAGGGGGCAGGACACTGAAGCTTTCTTT. It yields the protein CASSLMRGQDTEAFF.

This chain joins TRBV7-8 and TRBJ1-1; D not resolved. Per germline, CDR1 SGHVS and CDR2 FQNEAQ. This CDR3 is 15 amino acids long. V was clipped by 5 bases and J by 5 bases, with 18 bases between them. CDR3 sequence reads: CASSHTRTGGTEAFF. DNA for the CDR3: TGTGCCAGCAGCCACACTCGGACGGGTGGGACTGAAGCTTTCTTT. Using reference TRBV7-8 and TRBJ1-1 for the parts outside the CDR3, the full variable domain is GAGVSQSPRYKVAKRGQDVALRCDPISGHVSLFWYQQALGQGPEFLTYFQNEAQLDKSGLPSDRFFAERPEGSVSTLKIQRTQQEDSAVYLCASSHTRTGGTEAFFGQGTRLTVV.

This clone showed up just a few times. V and J are TRBV29-1 and TRBJ2-7; 7 nucleotides line up with TRBD1. This CDR3 spans 12 amino acids. J gave up 2 bases and V 6 bases, and 4 bases lay outside the gene matches. CDR1 and CDR2 from the germline V gene are SQVTM and ANQGSEA. The CDR3 region is CSVTGSTYEQYF. CDR3 DNA sequence: TGCAGCGTGACAGGGTCGACCTACGAGCAGTACTTC.

The genes are TRBV30 and TRBJ2-2; D possibly corresponds to TRBD2 (6 bases). The CDR3 loop spans 13 amino acids. Between the trimmed V and J ends, which lost 8 bases and 2 bases, there was a span of 12 bases. Germline V CDR1 and CDR2: GTSNPN, SVGIG (reference sequence). The CDR3 nucleotides read TGTGCCGGGGGACTTACCAACACCGGGGAGCTGTTTTTT. Its translation is CAGGLTNTGELFF.

The rearrangement uses TRBV7-9 and TRBJ2-5, with TRBD2 matching over 9 bases. The V segment lost 8 bases and the J segment 4 bases; nucleotides outside the gene matches: 11. This CDR3 contains 15 residues. Germline CDR1 is SEHNR and CDR2 is FQNEAQ (reference sequence). CDR3 in amino acids: CASGLKLAGIETQYF. CDR3 coding DNA: TGTGCCAGCGGCCTGAAGCTAGCGGGGATAGAGACCCAGTACTTC. Drawing the rest from reference TRBV7-9 and TRBJ2-5, the complete variable domain is DTGVSQNPRHKITKRGQNVTFRCDPISEHNRLYWYRQTLGQGPEFLTYFQNEAQLEKSRLLSDRFSAERPKGSFSTLEIQRTEQGDSAMYLCASGLKLAGIETQYFGPGTRLLVL.

The chain is built from TRBV6-5 and TRBJ1-1; 7 nucleotides line up with TRBD1. J was trimmed by 3 bases and V by 7 bases; bases with no gene match: 11. The CDR3 is 15 residues long. Per germline, CDR1 MNHEY and CDR2 SVGAGI. CDR3 residues: CASTSTTGLDTEAFF. The CDR3 coding sequence is TGTGCCAGCACTTCCACGACAGGGCTGGACACTGAAGCTTTCTTT.

The sample holds a few counts of this clone. The chain combines TRBV14 with TRBJ1-2; 9 bases align to TRBD1. Germline V gene lookup returns CDR1 SGHDN and CDR2 FVKESK. This CDR3 region has 16 residues. With 4 bases clipped from V and 4 bases from J, the junction kept 10 bases outside the gene matches. The CDR3 reads CASSRTGTGSSYGYTF. In nucleotides, the CDR3 is TGTGCCAGCAGCCGAACCGGGACAGGGTCTTCCTATGGCTACACCTTC.

The genes are TRBV2 and TRBJ1-2; no firm D call. V dropped 5 bases and J dropped 3 bases, with 10 bases sitting between them. The length of the CDR3 is 13 residues. Per the germline V gene, CDR1 is SNHLY and CDR2 is FYNNEI. The CDR3 loop is CASSRARHYGYTF. CDR3 in DNA: TGTGCCAGCAGTCGGGCGCGTCACTATGGCTACACCTTC.

This clone was seen a few times. The V gene is TRBV7-9, the J gene TRBJ2-1; weak D call: TRBD2 (7 bases). The CDR3 loop spans 15 amino acids. Per the germline V gene, CDR1 is SEHNR and CDR2 is FQNEAQ (reference sequence). Trimming took 5 bases from V and 4 from J, leaving 15 bases between them. CDR3 coding DNA: TGTGCCAGCAGCCTTTCCGGGGGGCTATACAATGAGCAGTTCTTC. Translating gives CASSLSGGLYNEQFF. The full variable domain, rest sourced from reference TRBV7-9 and TRBJ2-1, is DTGVSQNPRHKITKRGQNVTFRCDPISEHNRLYWYRQTLGQGPEFLTYFQNEAQLEKSRLLSDRFSAERPKGSFSTLEIQRTEQGDSAMYLCASSLSGGLYNEQFFGPGTRLTVL.